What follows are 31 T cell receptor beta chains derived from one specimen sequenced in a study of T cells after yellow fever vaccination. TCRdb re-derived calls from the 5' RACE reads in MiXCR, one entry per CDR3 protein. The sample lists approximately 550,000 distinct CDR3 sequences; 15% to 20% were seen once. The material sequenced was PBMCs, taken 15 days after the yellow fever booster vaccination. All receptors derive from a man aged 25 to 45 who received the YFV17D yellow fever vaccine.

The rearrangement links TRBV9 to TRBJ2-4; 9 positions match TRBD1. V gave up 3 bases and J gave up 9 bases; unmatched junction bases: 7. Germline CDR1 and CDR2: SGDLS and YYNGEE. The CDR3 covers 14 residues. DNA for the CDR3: TGTGCCAGCAGCGGTCCGGGACAGGGAAGCATTCAGTACTTC. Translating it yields CASSGPGQGSIQYF.

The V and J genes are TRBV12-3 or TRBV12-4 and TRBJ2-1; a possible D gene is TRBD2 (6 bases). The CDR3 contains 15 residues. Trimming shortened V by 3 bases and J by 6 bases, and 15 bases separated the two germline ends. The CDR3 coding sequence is TGTGCCAGCAGTTTTTTGGGCGGGATCCGCAATGAGCAGTTCTTC. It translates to CASSFLGGIRNEQFF.

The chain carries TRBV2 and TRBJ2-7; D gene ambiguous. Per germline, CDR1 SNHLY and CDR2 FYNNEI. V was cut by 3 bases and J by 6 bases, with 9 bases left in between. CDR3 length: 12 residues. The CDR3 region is CASSDDRTEQYF. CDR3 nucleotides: TGTGCCAGCAGTGATGATAGAACCGAGCAGTACTTC.

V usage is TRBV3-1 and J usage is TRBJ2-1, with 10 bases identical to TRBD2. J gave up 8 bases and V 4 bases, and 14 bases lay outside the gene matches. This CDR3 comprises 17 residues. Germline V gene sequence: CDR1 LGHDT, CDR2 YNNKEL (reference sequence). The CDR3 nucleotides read TGTGCCAGCAGCCGCGCGGCCGGCAGCGGGAGGGCATATGAGCAGTTCTTC. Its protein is CASSRAAGSGRAYEQFF.

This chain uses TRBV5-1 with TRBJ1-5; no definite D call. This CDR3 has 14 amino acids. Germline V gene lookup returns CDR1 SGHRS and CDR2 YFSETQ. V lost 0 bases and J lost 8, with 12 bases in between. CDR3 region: CASSLVSGLEPQHF. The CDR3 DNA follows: TGCGCCAGCAGCTTGGTCTCAGGCCTAGAGCCCCAGCATTTT.

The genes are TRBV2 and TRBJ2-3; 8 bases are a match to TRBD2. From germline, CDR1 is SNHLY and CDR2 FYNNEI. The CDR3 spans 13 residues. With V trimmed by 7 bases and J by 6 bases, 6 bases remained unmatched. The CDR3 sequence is CASKEREWDTQYF. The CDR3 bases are TGTGCCAGCAAGGAGCGGGAGTGGGATACGCAGTATTTT.

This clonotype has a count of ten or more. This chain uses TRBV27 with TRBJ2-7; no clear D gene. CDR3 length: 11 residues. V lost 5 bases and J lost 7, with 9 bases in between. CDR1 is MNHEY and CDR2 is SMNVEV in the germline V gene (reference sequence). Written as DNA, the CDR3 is TGTGCCAGCAGTCGCCTTGGGGAGCAGTACTTC. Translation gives CASSRLGEQYF.

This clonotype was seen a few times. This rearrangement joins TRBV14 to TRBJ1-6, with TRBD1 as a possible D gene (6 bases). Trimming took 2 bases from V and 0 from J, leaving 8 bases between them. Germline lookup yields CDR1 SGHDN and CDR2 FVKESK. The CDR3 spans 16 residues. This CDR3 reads CASSQTGSSYNSPLHF. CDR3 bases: TGTGCCAGCAGCCAAACAGGGAGCTCCTATAATTCACCCCTCCACTTT.

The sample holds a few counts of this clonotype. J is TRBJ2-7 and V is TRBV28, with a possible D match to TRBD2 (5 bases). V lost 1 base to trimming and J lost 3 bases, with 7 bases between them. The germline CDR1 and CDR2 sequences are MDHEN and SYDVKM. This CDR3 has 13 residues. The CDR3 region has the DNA TGTGCCAGCAGTTTATTCCGGGACTACGAGCAGTACTTC. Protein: CASSLFRDYEQYF. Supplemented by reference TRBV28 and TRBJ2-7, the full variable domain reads DVKVTQSSRYLVKRTGEKVFLECVQDMDHENMFWYRQDPGLGLRLIYFSYDVKMKEKGDIPEGYSVSREKKERFSLILESASTNQTSMYLCASSLFRDYEQYFGPGTRLTVT.

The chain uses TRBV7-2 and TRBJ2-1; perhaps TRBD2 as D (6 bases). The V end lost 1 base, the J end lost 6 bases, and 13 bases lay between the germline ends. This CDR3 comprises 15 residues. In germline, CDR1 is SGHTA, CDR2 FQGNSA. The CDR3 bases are TGTGCCAGCAGCTTAGTGCATGGGGGGTCCAATGAGCAGTTCTTC. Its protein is CASSLVHGGSNEQFF.

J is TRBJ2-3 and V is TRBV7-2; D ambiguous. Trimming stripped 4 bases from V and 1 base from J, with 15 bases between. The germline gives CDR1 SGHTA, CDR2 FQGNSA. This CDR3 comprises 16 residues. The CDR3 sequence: CASSSDFEWGTDTQYF. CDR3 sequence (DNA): TGTGCCAGCAGCTCCGATTTTGAGTGGGGCACAGATACGCAGTATTTT.

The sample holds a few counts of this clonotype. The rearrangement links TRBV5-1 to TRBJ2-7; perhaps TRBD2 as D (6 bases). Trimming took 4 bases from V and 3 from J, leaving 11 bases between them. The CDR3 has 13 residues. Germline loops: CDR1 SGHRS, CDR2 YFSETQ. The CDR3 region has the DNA TGCGCCAGCAGCCCCTACGGGGGCTACGAGCAGTACTTC. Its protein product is CASSPYGGYEQYF. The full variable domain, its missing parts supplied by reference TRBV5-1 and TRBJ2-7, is KAGVTQTPRYLIKTRGQQVTLSCSPISGHRSVSWYQQTPGQGLQFLFEYFSETQRNKGNFPGRFSGRQFSNSRSEMNVSTLELGDSALYLCASSPYGGYEQYFGPGTRLTVT.

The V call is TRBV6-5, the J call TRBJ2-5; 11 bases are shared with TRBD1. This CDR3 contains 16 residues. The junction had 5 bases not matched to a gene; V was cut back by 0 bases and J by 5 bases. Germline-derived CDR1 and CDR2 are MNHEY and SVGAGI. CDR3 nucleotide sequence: TGTGCCAGCAGTTACTCGACTGGGGACAGGGGGGAGACCCAGTACTTC. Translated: CASSYSTGDRGETQYF.

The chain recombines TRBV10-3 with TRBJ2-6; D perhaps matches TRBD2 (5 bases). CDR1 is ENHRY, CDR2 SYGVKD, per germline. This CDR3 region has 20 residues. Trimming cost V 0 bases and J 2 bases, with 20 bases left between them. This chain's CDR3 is CAISESELRTVGTGANVLTF. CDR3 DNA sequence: TGTGCCATCAGTGAGTCGGAGCTGAGGACTGTGGGAACTGGGGCCAACGTCCTGACTTTC.

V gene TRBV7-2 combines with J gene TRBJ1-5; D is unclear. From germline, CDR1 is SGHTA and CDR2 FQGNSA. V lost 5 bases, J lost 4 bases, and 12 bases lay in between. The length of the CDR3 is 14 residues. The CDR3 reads CASSPSNENQPQHF. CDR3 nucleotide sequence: TGTGCCAGCAGCCCCTCCAACGAGAATCAGCCCCAGCATTTT.

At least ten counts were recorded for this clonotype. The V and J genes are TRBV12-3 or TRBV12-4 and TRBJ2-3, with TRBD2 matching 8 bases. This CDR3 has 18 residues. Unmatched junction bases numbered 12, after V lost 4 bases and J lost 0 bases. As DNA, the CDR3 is TGTGCCAGCAGTTCAACAGCGGGAGCCAAAAGGAGCACAGATACGCAGTATTTT. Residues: CASSSTAGAKRSTDTQYF.

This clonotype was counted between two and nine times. This CDR3 reads CASMVLAGVWETQYF. CDR3 in DNA: TGTGCCAGCATGGTACTAGCGGGAGTTTGGGAGACCCAGTACTTC. The chain joins TRBV12-3 or TRBV12-4 to TRBJ2-5; 11 bases are shared with TRBD2. The CDR3 runs 15 residues. Unmatched junction bases numbered 9, after V lost 7 bases and J lost 5 bases.

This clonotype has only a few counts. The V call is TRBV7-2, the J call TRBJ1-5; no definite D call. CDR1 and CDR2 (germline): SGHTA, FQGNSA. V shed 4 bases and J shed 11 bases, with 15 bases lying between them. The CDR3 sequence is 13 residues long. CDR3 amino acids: CASSSGGSAAQHF. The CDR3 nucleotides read TGTGCCAGCAGCTCAGGTGGATCAGCGGCCCAGCATTTT.

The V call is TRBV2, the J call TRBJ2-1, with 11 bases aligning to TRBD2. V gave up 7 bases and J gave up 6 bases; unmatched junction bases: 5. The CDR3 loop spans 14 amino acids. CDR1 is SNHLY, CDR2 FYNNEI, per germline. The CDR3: CASNPGLAVNEQFF. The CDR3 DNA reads TGTGCCAGCAACCCGGGACTAGCGGTCAATGAGCAGTTCTTC.

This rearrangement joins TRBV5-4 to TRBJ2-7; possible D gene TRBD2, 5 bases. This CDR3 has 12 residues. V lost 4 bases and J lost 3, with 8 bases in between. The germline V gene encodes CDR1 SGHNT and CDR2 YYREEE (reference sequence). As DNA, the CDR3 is TGTGCCAGCAGCGCCGGGGACTACGAGCAGTACTTC. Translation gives CASSAGDYEQYF.

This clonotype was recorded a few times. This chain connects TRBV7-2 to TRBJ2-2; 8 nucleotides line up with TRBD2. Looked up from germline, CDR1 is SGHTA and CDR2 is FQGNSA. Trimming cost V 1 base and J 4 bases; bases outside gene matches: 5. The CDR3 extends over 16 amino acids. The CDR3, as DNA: TGTGCCAGCAGCTTAGGCGGCGGGAGGCCCACCGGGGAGCTGTTTTTT. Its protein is CASSLGGGRPTGELFF.

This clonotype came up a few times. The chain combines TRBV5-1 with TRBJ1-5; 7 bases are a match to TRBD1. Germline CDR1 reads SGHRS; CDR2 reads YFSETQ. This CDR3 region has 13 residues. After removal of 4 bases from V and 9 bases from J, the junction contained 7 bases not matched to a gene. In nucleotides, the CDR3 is TGCGCCAGCAGCACAGGGGCGAATGGGCCCCAGCATTTT. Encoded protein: CASSTGANGPQHF.

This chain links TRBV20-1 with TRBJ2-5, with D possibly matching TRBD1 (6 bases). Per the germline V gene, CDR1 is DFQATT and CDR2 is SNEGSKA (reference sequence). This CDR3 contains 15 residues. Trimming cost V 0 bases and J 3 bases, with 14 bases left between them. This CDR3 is CSARDVRDIKETQYF. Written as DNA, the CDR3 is TGCAGTGCTAGAGACGTCCGGGACATCAAAGAGACCCAGTACTTC.

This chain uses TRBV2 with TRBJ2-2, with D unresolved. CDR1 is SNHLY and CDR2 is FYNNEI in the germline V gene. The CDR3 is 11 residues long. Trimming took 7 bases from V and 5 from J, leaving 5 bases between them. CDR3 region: CASMSTGELFF. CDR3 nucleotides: TGTGCCAGCATGAGTACCGGGGAGCTGTTTTTT.

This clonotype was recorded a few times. In DNA, the CDR3 is TGTGCCAGCAGGCTAGCTGCCACCGGGGAGCTGTTTTTT. Translation: CASRLAATGELFF. The chain recombines TRBV7-3 with TRBJ2-2; the D gene is possibly TRBD2 (5 bases). V was pared by 6 bases and J by 4 bases, with 9 bases between. Germline V gene data show CDR1 as SGHTA and CDR2 as FQGTGA. This CDR3 comprises 13 residues.

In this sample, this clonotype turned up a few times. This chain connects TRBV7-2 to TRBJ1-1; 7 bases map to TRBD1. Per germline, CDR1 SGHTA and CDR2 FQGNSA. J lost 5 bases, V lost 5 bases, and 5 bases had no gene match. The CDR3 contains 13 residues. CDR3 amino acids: CASSPDRKTEAFF. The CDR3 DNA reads TGTGCCAGCAGCCCGGACAGGAAAACTGAAGCTTTCTTT.

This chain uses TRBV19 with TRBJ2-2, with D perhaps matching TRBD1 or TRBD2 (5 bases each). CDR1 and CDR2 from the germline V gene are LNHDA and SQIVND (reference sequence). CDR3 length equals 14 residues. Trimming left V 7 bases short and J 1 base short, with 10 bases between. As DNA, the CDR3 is TGTGCCAGTAAGGGGACGGAGAACACCGGGGAGCTGTTTTTT. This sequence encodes CASKGTENTGELFF.

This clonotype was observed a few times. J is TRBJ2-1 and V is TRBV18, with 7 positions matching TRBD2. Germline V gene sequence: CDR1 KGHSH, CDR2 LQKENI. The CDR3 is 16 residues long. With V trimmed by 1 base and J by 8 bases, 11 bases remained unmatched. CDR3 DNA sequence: TGTGCCAGCTCACCACGGCGAGCGGGACCTACGGATGAGCAGTTCTTC. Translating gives CASSPRRAGPTDEQFF.

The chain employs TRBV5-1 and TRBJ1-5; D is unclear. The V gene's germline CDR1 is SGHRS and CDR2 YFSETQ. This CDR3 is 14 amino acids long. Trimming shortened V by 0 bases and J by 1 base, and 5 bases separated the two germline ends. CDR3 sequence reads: CASSLGASNQPQHF. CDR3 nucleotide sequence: TGCGCCAGCAGCTTGGGAGCCAGCAATCAGCCCCAGCATTTT.

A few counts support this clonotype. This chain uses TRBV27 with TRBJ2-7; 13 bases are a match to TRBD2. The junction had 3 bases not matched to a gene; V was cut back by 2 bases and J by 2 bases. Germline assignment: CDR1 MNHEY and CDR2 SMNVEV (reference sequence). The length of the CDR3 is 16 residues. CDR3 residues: CASSLTGTSGAYEQYF. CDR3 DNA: TGTGCCAGCAGTTTAACGGGGACTAGCGGGGCCTACGAGCAGTACTTC.

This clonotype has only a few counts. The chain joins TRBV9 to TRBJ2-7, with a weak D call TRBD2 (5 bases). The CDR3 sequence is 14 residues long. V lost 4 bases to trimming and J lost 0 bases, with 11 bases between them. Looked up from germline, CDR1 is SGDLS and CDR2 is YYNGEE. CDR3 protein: CASSPWTFSYEQYF. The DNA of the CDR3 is TGTGCCAGCAGCCCCTGGACTTTCTCCTACGAGCAGTACTTC.